Only a few counts were recorded for the clone carrying this T cell receptor (beta chain). TCRdb used MiXCR to reprocess the RT-PCR reads, holding one entry per CDR3 protein. The sample includes about 570,000 distinct CDR3 sequences, approximately 11% of them seen just once. These data originate in a study of response to subunit inactivated influenza vaccine. After removal of 0 bases from V and 7 bases from J, the junction contained 9 bases not matched to a gene. Germline CDR1 reads LGHNA; CDR2 reads YSLEER. CDR3 size: 16 residues. The same sample was also used in a study of T cells expressing NK-cell markers. That study reports: Synthesis of TCR beta cDNA relied on 5'RACE template switching carrying UMIs. T cells sorted in several experiments were restricted to alpha-beta TCR T cells by an anti-gamma-delta TCR antibody.

The chain has TRBV4-3 and TRBJ1-2; 9 bases line up with TRBD1. Sequenced material: PBMCs from blood, taken on the day of vaccination. This TCR was sampled from a man aged 50-59 years who received an inactivated influenza vaccine. CDR3 residues: CASSQDLGGTGFGYTF. The CDR3 nucleotides read TGCGCCAGCAGCCAAGATCTTGGCGGGACAGGGTTTGGCTACACCTTC.